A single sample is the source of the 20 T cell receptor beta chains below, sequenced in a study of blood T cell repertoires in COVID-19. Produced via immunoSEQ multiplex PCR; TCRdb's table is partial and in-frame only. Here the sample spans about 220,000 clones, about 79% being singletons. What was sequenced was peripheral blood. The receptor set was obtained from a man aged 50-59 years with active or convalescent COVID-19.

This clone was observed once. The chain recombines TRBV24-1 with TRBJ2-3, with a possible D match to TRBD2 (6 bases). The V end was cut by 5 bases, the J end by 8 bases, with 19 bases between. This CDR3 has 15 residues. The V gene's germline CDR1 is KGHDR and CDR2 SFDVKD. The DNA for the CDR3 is TGTGCCACCAGTGTTACGTCGGGGCTGGGGGGTACGCAGTATTTT. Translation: CATSVTSGLGGTQYF.

This chain's CDR3 is CASSLDPWTGNNEQFF. The CDR3 DNA is TGTGCCAGCAGCTTAGATCCCTGGACAGGGAACAATGAGCAGTTCTTC. The chain couples TRBV11-2 to TRBJ2-1; 8 positions agree with TRBD1. The CDR3 sequence is 16 residues long. Germline V gives CDR1 SGHAT, CDR2 FQNNGV. With 0 bases clipped from V and 5 bases from J, the junction kept 6 bases outside the gene matches. Based on the CDR3 plus reference TRBV11-2 and TRBJ2-1, the full variable domain is EAGVAQSPRYKIIEKRQSVAFWCNPISGHATLYWYQQILGQGPKLLIQFQNNGVVDDSQLPKDRFSAERLKGVDSTLKIQPAKLEDSAVYLCASSLDPWTGNNEQFFGPGTRLTVL.

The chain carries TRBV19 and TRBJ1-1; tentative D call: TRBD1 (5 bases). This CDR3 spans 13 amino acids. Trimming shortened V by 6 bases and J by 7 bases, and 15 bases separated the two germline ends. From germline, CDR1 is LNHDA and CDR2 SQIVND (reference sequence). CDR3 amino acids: CASRPPRAGEAFF. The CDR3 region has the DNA TGTGCCAGTAGACCACCCAGGGCAGGTGAAGCTTTCTTT.

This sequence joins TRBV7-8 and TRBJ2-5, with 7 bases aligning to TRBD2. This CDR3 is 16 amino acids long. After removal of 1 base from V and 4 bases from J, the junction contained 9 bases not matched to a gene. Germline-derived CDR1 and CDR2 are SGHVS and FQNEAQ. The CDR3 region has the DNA TGTGCCAGCAGCTTAGTTGTAGTAGCGGGTCTAGAGACCCAGTACTTC. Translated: CASSLVVVAGLETQYF.

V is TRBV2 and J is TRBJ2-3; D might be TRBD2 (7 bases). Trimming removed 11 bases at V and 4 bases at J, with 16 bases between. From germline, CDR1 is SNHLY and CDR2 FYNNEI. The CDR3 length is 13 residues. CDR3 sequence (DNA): TGTGCCTCTCAGGCCGGGGGGCCAGATACGCAGTATTTT. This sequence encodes CASQAGGPDTQYF. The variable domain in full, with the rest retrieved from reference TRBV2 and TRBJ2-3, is EPEVTQTPSHQVTQMGQEVILRCVPISNHLYFYWYRQILGQKVEFLVSFYNNEISEKSEIFDDQFSVERPDGSNFTLKIRSTKLEDSAMYFCASQAGGPDTQYFGPGTRLTVL.

CDR3 coding DNA: TGTGCCAGCAGTGGTGAACAGGGTTACAATGAGCAGTTCTTC. It is translated as CASSGEQGYNEQFF. The chain couples TRBV2 to TRBJ2-1; D is possibly TRBD1 (6 bases). The length of the CDR3 is 14 residues. Trimming took off 4 bases at V and 4 bases at J, with 11 bases between the two ends. From germline, CDR1 is SNHLY and CDR2 FYNNEI.

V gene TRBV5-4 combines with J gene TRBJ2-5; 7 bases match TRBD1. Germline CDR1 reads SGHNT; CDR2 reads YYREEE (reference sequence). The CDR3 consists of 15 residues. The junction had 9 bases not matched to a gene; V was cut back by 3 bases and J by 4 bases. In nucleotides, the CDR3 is TGTGCCAGCAGCTCACGGACAGGACTGGGAGAGACCCAGTACTTC. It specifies CASSSRTGLGETQYF.

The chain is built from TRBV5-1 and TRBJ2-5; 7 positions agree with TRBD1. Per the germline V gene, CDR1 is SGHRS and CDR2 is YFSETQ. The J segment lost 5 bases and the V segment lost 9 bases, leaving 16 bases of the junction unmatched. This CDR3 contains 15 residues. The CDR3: CATTPEGQRLETQYF. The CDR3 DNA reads TGCGCCACCACACCAGAGGGACAGCGTCTGGAGACCCAGTACTTC.

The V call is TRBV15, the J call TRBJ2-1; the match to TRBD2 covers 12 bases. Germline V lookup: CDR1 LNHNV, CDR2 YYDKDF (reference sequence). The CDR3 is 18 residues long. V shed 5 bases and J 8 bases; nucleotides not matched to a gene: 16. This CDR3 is CATSPQGVTSGRFYEQFF. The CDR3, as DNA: TGTGCCACCAGCCCACAGGGAGTGACTAGCGGGAGATTCTATGAGCAGTTCTTC.

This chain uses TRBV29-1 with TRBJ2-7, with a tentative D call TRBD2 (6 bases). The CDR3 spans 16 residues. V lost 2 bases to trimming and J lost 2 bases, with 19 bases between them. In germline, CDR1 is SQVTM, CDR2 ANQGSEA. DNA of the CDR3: TGCAGCGTTGAACTAGCGCCAGGAGGAGGAACCTACGAGCAGTACTTC. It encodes CSVELAPGGGTYEQYF.

The CDR3 DNA sequence: TGTGCCAGCAGGCAGACAGGGTCCCACGAGCAGTACTTC. Protein sequence: CASRQTGSHEQYF. The chain links TRBV6-5 to TRBJ2-7; 7 nucleotides line up with TRBD1. The germline CDR1 and CDR2 sequences are MNHEY and SVGAGI. Trimming took 6 bases from V and 5 from J; bases not matched to a gene: 7. The length of the CDR3 is 13 residues.

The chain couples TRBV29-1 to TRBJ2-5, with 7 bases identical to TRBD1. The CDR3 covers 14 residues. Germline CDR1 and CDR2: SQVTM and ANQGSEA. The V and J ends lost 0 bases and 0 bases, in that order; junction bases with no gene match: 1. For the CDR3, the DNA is TGCAGCGTTGAAGATACAGGGGACCAAGAGACCCAGTACTTC. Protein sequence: CSVEDTGDQETQYF.

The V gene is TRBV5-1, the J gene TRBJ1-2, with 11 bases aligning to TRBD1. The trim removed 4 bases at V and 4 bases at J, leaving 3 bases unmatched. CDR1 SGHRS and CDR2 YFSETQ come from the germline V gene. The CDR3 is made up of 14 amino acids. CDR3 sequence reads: CASSHGTGGYGYTF. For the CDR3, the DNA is TGCGCCAGCAGCCACGGGACAGGGGGCTATGGCTACACCTTC.

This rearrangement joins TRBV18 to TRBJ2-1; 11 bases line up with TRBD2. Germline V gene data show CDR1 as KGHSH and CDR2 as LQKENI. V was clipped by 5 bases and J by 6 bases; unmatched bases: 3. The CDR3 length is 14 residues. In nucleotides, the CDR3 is TGTGCCAGCTCAAAACTAGCGGGAGTCAATGAGCAGTTCTTC. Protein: CASSKLAGVNEQFF.

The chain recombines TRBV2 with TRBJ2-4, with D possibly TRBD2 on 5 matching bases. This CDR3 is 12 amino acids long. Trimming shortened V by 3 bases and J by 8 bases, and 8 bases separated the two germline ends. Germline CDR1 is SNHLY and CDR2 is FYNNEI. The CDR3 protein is CASSDLRDIQYF. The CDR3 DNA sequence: TGTGCCAGCAGTGACTTGCGGGACATTCAGTACTTC.

The CDR3 DNA sequence: TGTGCCAGCGATACGGACAGGGGGGATCAGCCCCAGCATTTT. As protein: CASDTDRGDQPQHF. The V and J genes are TRBV2 and TRBJ1-5, with 10 positions matching TRBD1. CDR1 is SNHLY, CDR2 FYNNEI, per germline. V lost 8 bases to trimming and J lost 5 bases; unmatched junction nucleotides: 6. The CDR3 totals 14 residues.

The CDR3 DNA is TGTGCCAGCAGCCACGAGGGGGCGCGGGGCGAGCAGTACTTC. Residues: CASSHEGARGEQYF. The rearrangement uses TRBV7-2 and TRBJ2-7; TRBD1 might be the D (7 bases). The V end lost 5 bases, the J end lost 6 bases, and 17 bases lay between the germline ends. Germline V gives CDR1 SGHTA, CDR2 FQGNSA. This CDR3 spans 14 amino acids. The variable domain in full, completed from reference TRBV7-2 and TRBJ2-7, reads GAGVSQSPSNKVTEKGKDVELRCDPISGHTALYWYRQSLGQGLEFLIYFQGNSAPDKSGLPSDRFSAERTGGSVSTLTIQRTQQEDSAVYLCASSHEGARGEQYFGPGTRLTVT.

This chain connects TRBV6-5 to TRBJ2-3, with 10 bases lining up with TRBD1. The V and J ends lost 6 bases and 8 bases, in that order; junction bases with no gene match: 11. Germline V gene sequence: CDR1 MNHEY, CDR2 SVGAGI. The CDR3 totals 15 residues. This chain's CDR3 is CASRTDRGGFGTQYF. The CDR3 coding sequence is TGTGCCAGCAGGACGGACAGGGGGGGGTTCGGTACGCAGTATTTT.

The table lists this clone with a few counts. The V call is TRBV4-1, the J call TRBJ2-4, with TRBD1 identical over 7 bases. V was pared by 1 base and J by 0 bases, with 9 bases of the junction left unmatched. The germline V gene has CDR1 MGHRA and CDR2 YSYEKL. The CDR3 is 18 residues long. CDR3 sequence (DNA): TGCGCCAGCAGCCAAGGATGGGGACAGAGCTTAGCCAAAAACATTCAGTACTTC. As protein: CASSQGWGQSLAKNIQYF.

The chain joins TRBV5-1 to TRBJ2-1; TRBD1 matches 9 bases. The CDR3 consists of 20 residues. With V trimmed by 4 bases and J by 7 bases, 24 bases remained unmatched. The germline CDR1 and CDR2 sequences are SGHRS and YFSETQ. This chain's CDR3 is CASSGGIRGSGTGRMNEQFF. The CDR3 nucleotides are TGCGCCAGCAGCGGTGGGATTAGGGGGTCTGGGACAGGGAGGATGAATGAGCAGTTCTTC. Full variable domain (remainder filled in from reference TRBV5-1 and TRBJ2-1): KAGVTQTPRYLIKTRGQQVTLSCSPISGHRSVSWYQQTPGQGLQFLFEYFSETQRNKGNFPGRFSGRQFSNSRSEMNVSTLELGDSALYLCASSGGIRGSGTGRMNEQFFGPGTRLTVL.